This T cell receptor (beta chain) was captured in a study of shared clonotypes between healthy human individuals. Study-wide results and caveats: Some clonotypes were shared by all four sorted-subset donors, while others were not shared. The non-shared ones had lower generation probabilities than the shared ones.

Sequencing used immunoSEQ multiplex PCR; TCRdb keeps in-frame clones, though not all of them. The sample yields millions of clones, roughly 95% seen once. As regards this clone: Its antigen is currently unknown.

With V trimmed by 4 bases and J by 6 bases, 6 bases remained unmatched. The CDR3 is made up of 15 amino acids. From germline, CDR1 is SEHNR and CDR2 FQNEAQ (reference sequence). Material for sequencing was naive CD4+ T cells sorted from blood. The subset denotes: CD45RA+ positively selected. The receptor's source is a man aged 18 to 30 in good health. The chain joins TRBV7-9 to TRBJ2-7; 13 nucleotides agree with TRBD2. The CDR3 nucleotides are TGTGCCAGCAGCTCGGCCCGACTAGCGGGAGGCGAGCAGTACTTC. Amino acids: CASSSARLAGGEQYF.